A selection of T cell receptor beta chains follows, all from one sample in a study of blood T cell repertoires in COVID-19. Sequencing used immunoSEQ multiplex PCR; TCRdb keeps in-frame clones, though not all of them. The table has about 280,000 clones, around 91% seen once; the top ten hold about 1.5%. Sequencing was done on a sample of PBMCs or T cells enriched from blood (not recorded which). The source is a woman in her late teens or twenties with acute COVID-19. CDR3s include the opening cysteine and the closing phenylalanine or tryptophan. A D gene is named only where the DNA matches it firmly.

j_gene	v_gene	len	d_gene	CDR3aa	CDR3nt
TRBJ1-4	TRBV27	13	-	CASSNRGIEKLFF	TGTGCCAGCAGCAACCGAGGGATCGAAAAACTGTTTTTT
TRBJ2-7	TRBV19	18	TRBD2	CASSRGTSGLVSSYEQYF	TGTGCCAGTAGCAGAGGGACTAGCGGGCTTGTAAGCTCCTACGAGCAGTACTTC
TRBJ2-1	TRBV5-1	13	-	CASSLTSLREQFF	TGCGCCAGCAGCCTGACTAGTCTCCGGGAGCAGTTCTTC
TRBJ2-1	TRBV12-3/TRBV12-4	13	TRBD2	CASSLGLAGEQFF	TGTGCCAGCAGTTTAGGACTAGCGGGCGAGCAGTTCTTC
TRBJ1-3	TRBV12-5	14	-	CASGLAGSGNTIYF	TGTGCTAGTGGTTTAGCGGGCTCTGGAAACACCATATATTTT
TRBJ2-7	TRBV6-5	15	TRBD2	CASSYGLAGADEQYF	TGTGCCAGCAGTTACGGCCTAGCGGGAGCGGACGAGCAGTACTTC
TRBJ1-1	TRBV6-5	15	TRBD1	CASSYEDRGVSEAFF	TGTGCCAGCAGTTACGAAGACAGGGGGGTTTCCGAAGCTTTCTTT
TRBJ2-7	TRBV20-1	13	-	CSASIGGIYEQYF	TGCAGTGCTAGTATCGGCGGCATCTACGAGCAGTACTTC
TRBJ2-1	TRBV7-2	15	-	CASSLGSGPGREQFF	TGTGCCAGCAGCTTAGGGAGCGGCCCGGGTAGAGAGCAGTTCTTC
TRBJ1-1	TRBV19	14	-	CASSKQTMNTEAFF	TGTGCCAGTAGTAAACAGACCATGAACACTGAAGCTTTCTTT